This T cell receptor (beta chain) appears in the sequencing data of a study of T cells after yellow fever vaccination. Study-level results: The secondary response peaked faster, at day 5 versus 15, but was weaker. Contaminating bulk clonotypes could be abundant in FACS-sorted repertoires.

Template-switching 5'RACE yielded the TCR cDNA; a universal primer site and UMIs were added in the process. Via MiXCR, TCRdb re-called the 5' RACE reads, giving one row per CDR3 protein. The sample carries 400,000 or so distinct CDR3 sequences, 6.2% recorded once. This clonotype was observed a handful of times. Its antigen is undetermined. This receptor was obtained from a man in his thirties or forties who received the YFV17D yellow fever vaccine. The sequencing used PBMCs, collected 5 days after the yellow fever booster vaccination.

This CDR3 reads CASRQGASYEQYF. The CDR3 nucleotides are TGTGCCAGCCGACAGGGGGCATCCTACGAGCAGTACTTC. The chain joins TRBV6-5 to TRBJ2-7; 10 bases agree with TRBD1. The V gene end was trimmed by 8 bases and the J gene end by 1 base; junction bases not matched to a gene: 2. This CDR3 is 13 amino acids long. CDR1 MNHEY and CDR2 SVGAGI come from the germline V gene.